One sample yielded the 29 T cell receptor beta chains listed below, sequenced in a study of Graves' ophthalmopathy and Graves' hyperthyroidism. Amplified material comprised TCR beta CDR3 regions derived from RNA transcripts. The workflow started with a first-round RT-PCR run with HTBI primers and then moved on to a second-round multiplex PCR. One entry per CDR3 protein results from TCRdb running MiXCR on the multiplex PCR reads. This sample has 300,000 to 400,000 distinct CDR3 sequences, with 17% found just once. The sequencing input was peripheral blood. These receptors were taken from an adult woman with stable Graves' hyperthyroidism.

This clonotype was picked up many times. The V gene is TRBV4-2, the J gene TRBJ1-6; D is undetermined. The CDR3 runs 15 residues. V shed 0 bases and J shed 5 bases, with 8 bases lying between them. CDR1 and CDR2 from the germline V gene are LGHNA and YNFKEQ. The CDR3, as DNA: TGTGCCAGCAGCCAAGAAGCCGGGAATAATTCACCCCTCCACTTT. The encoded protein is CASSQEAGNNSPLHF.

At least ten counts were recorded for this clonotype. The V and J genes are TRBV6-2 or TRBV6-3 and TRBJ2-2; D not resolved. The CDR3 spans 13 residues. Germline lookup yields CDR1 MNHEY and CDR2 SVGEGT. V was shortened by 6 bases and J by 2 bases, with 7 bases between the two germline ends. CDR3 in DNA: TGTGCCAGCAGCCCACTAAACACCGGGGAGCTGTTTTTT. This encodes CASSPLNTGELFF.

This clonotype was found a few times. This chain joins TRBV9 and TRBJ2-2, with TRBD2 identical over 7 bases. Germline V lookup: CDR1 SGDLS, CDR2 YYNGEE. The CDR3 is 17 amino acids. Losses at the gene ends were 4 bases for V and 8 bases for J; bases not matched to a gene: 17. CDR3 sequence (DNA): TGTGCCAGCAGCCCAATCCCCGAGGCGGGAGAGACTGGGGAGCTGTTTTTT. Translation gives CASSPIPEAGETGELFF.

This clonotype was picked up many times. V is TRBV27 and J is TRBJ1-5, with D tentatively TRBD1 (6 bases). V was cut by 3 bases and J by 5 bases, with 20 bases left in between. Germline V gives CDR1 MNHEY, CDR2 SMNVEV (reference sequence). CDR3 length equals 17 residues. Here the CDR3 DNA reads TGTGCCAGCAGTTTTTGGCAGGGGCGAAAAAGAGATCAGCCCCAGCATTTT. This sequence encodes CASSFWQGRKRDQPQHF.

This clonotype was found many times. The V gene is TRBV10-3, the J gene TRBJ2-5; a weak D match, TRBD1 (6 bases). Germline values: CDR1 ENHRY, CDR2 SYGVKD. This CDR3 has 14 residues. The V gene lost 3 bases and the J gene lost 4 bases, with 12 bases spanning the gap. Here the CDR3 DNA reads TGTGCCATCAGTGAAGCAAGGGGGTCAGAGACCCAGTACTTC. Translation: CAISEARGSETQYF.

This clonotype was counted many times. The chain is built from TRBV6-1 and TRBJ1-5; the D is unclear. Looked up from germline, CDR1 is MNHNS and CDR2 is SASEGT. V gave up 6 bases and J gave up 5 bases, with 11 bases separating them. The CDR3 is made up of 13 amino acids. The CDR3 sequence: CASSPKSDQPQHF. CDR3 sequence (DNA): TGTGCCAGCAGCCCTAAATCGGATCAGCCCCAGCATTTT.

This clonotype was seen ten or more times. In this CDR3 the conserved last residue, phenylalanine or tryptophan, is missing, so a read error is likely. This chain joins TRBV7-2 and TRBJ2-7; TRBD2 might be the D (5 bases). The length of the CDR3 is 15 residues. With 6 bases removed from V and 4 bases from J, the gap between germline ends came to 19 bases. CDR1 is SGHTA and CDR2 is FQGNSA in the germline V gene. CDR3 in DNA: TGTGCCAGCAGGGACTTTCGCATGGCCCCTTACGAGCAGTACCTC. Translating gives CASRDFRMAPYEQYL.

The V call is TRBV18, the J call TRBJ2-2; no definite D call. V was pared by 0 bases and J by 5 bases, with 13 bases between. This CDR3 has 16 residues. Germline assignment: CDR1 KGHSH and CDR2 LQKENI. DNA of the CDR3: TGTGCCAGCTCACCACCAGGATCATTCGGTACCGGGGAGCTGTTTTTT. Translating gives CASSPPGSFGTGELFF.

The table lists this clonotype with many counts. The CDR3 nucleotides read TGTGCCAGCAGCTTATCGGGACTCATCGACACCGGGGAGCTGTTTTTT. It codes for CASSLSGLIDTGELFF. The V and J genes are TRBV7-2 and TRBJ2-2; D is possibly TRBD2 (6 bases). Trimming cost V 2 bases and J 3 bases, with 13 bases left between them. Germline CDR1 reads SGHTA; CDR2 reads FQGNSA. The CDR3 has 16 amino acids. The complete variable domain, with remaining parts taken from reference TRBV7-2 and TRBJ2-2, reads GAGVSQSPSNKVTEKGKDVELRCDPISGHTALYWYRQSLGQGLEFLIYFQGNSAPDKSGLPSDRFSAERTGGSVSTLTIQRTQQEDSAVYLCASSLSGLIDTGELFFGEGSRLTVL.

This clonotype was seen many times. The V gene is TRBV20-1, the J gene TRBJ1-6, with D hard to call. CDR1 and CDR2 from the germline V gene are DFQATT and SNEGSKA (reference sequence). The CDR3 sequence is 13 residues long. The DNA for the CDR3 is TGCAGCGCAAGGAGCACCGCTAATTCACCCCTCCACTTT. Amino acid sequence: CSARSTANSPLHF.

This clonotype was counted many times. The rearrangement uses TRBV7-8 and TRBJ2-2, with TRBD2 matching over 8 bases. In germline, CDR1 is SGHVS, CDR2 FQNEAQ. The CDR3 is 15 amino acids. With V trimmed by 9 bases and J by 0 bases, 6 bases remained unmatched. In nucleotides, the CDR3 is TGTGCCAGTAATCAGGGACTAGCGAACACCGGGGAGCTGTTTTTT. Residues: CASNQGLANTGELFF.

This clonotype was counted only a few times. The rearrangement uses TRBV3-1 and TRBJ1-1, with unresolved D. The CDR3 consists of 13 residues. CDR1 is LGHDT, CDR2 YNNKEL, per germline (reference sequence). Trimming shortened V by 6 bases and J by 1 base, and 9 bases separated the two germline ends. In nucleotides, the CDR3 is TGTGCCAGCAGGCAGGTTCCGAACACTGAAGCTTTCTTT. Translated: CASRQVPNTEAFF.

This clonotype occurred many times. CDR3 residues: CASSIRGPTYEQYF. The CDR3 DNA reads TGTGCCAGTAGTATTAGAGGACCGACCTACGAGCAGTACTTC. The J gene is TRBJ2-7, the V gene TRBV19; D is ambiguous. The ends were cut back, 3 bases at V and 2 bases at J, with 11 bases in the middle. Germline V lookup: CDR1 LNHDA, CDR2 SQIVND (reference sequence). The CDR3 totals 14 residues. The variable domain in full, completed from reference TRBV19 and TRBJ2-7, reads DGGITQSPKYLFRKEGQNVTLSCEQNLNHDAMYWYRQDPGQGLRLIYYSQIVNDFQKGDIAEGYSVSREKKESFPLTVTSAQKNPTAFYLCASSIRGPTYEQYFGPGTRLTVT.

This clonotype has at least ten counts. The chain has TRBV20-1 and TRBJ1-5; 8 positions agree with TRBD1. CDR1 and CDR2 from the germline V gene are DFQATT and SNEGSKA (reference sequence). This CDR3 contains 14 residues. Unmatched junction bases numbered 3, after V lost 0 bases and J lost 5 bases. As DNA, the CDR3 is TGCAGTGCTAGAGAACAGGGGGACTATCAGCCCCAGCATTTT. It yields the protein CSAREQGDYQPQHF.

This clonotype was found once. The chain combines TRBV28 with TRBJ2-7; D is possibly TRBD1 or TRBD2 (5 bases each). V was clipped by 7 bases and J by 3 bases, with 16 bases between them. Germline V gene data show CDR1 as MDHEN and CDR2 as SYDVKM. This CDR3 is built from 14 residues. In DNA, the CDR3 is TGTGCCAGCACCGCCGGGACGATCAACTACGAGCAGTACTTC. Amino acid sequence: CASTAGTINYEQYF.

This clonotype was seen repeatedly, ten times or more. The chain uses TRBV20-1 and TRBJ1-5; 9 nucleotides match TRBD1. The CDR3 extends over 12 amino acids. CDR1 is DFQATT, CDR2 SNEGSKA, per germline (reference sequence). V lost 6 bases to trimming and J lost 6 bases; unmatched junction nucleotides: 3. CDR3 bases: TGCAGTGCCGGGACAGGGTCTCAGCCCCAGCATTTT. It specifies CSAGTGSQPQHF.

V and J are TRBV28 and TRBJ2-7, with D tentatively TRBD1 (5 bases). Trimming cost V 4 bases and J 0 bases, with 10 bases left between them. The V gene's germline CDR1 is MDHEN and CDR2 SYDVKM. CDR3 length: 14 residues. Here the CDR3 DNA reads TGTGCCAGCAGTTCTACAGGCGACTCCTACGAGCAGTACTTC. Amino acid sequence: CASSSTGDSYEQYF.

This clonotype came up many times. The chain couples TRBV12-3 or TRBV12-4 to TRBJ1-6; 8 bases match TRBD1. V trimming: 6 bases; J trimming: 5 bases; junction bases outside the gene matches: 9. The CDR3 runs 16 residues. In DNA, the CDR3 is TGTGCCAGCAGCCCCTACGGACAGGGAAATAATTCACCCCTCCACTTT. Its translation is CASSPYGQGNNSPLHF.

This clonotype was seen many times. V and J are TRBV29-1 and TRBJ2-2, with D tentatively TRBD2 (5 bases). CDR1 is SQVTM and CDR2 is ANQGSEA in the germline V gene. The CDR3 is made up of 15 amino acids. V gave up 1 base and J gave up 3 bases, with 12 bases separating them. CDR3 coding DNA: TGCAGCGTTGAAGTCCCTAGCCTGGACACCGGGGAGCTGTTTTTT. Its translation: CSVEVPSLDTGELFF.

The sample holds many counts of this clonotype. The chain couples TRBV4-3 to TRBJ2-7; 9 bases match TRBD2. Germline V lookup: CDR1 LGHNA, CDR2 YSLEER. The CDR3 has 15 residues. Germline trimming cut 0 bases from V and 4 bases from J; bases unmatched to any gene: 4. The CDR3 is CASSQELLAGYEQYF. In nucleotides, the CDR3 is TGCGCCAGCAGCCAAGAGTTGCTAGCGGGATACGAGCAGTACTTC.

The chain carries TRBV6-5 and TRBJ2-7; TRBD2 matches at 11 bases. The CDR3 sequence is 15 residues long. Germline V CDR1 and CDR2: MNHEY, SVGAGI. The trim removed 0 bases at V and 5 bases at J, leaving 3 bases unmatched. This CDR3 reads CASSYSGSGGDEQYF. CDR3 nucleotide sequence: TGTGCCAGCAGTTACTCCGGTAGCGGGGGGGACGAGCAGTACTTC.

This clonotype has ten or more counts. V is TRBV12-3 or TRBV12-4 and J is TRBJ2-7, with D tentatively TRBD1 or TRBD2 (5 bases each). This CDR3 has 15 amino acids. V lost 0 bases, J lost 0 bases, and 9 bases lay in between. The CDR3 region has the DNA TGTGCCAGCAGTTTAGCGTATGGGGGCTCCTACGAGCAGTACTTC. It codes for CASSLAYGGSYEQYF.

This clonotype was recorded once. The rearrangement uses TRBV6-5 and TRBJ2-7; TRBD1 or TRBD2 may be the D gene (5 bases each). V gave up 0 bases and J gave up 1 base, with 13 bases separating them. Germline V gives CDR1 MNHEY, CDR2 SVGAGI. This CDR3 comprises 16 residues. CDR3 bases: TGTGCCAGCAGTTACTCGGGACGGAGCCGTTCCTACGAGCAGTACTTC. Translating it yields CASSYSGRSRSYEQYF.

This clonotype was found many times. DNA for the CDR3: TGTGCCAGCAGCCCCCGACAGGGGGGCCACGAGCAGTACTTC. Protein sequence: CASSPRQGGHEQYF. The chain carries TRBV6-1 and TRBJ2-7, with 9 bases matching TRBD1. The junction had 8 bases not matched to a gene; V was cut back by 6 bases and J by 5 bases. Germline lookup yields CDR1 MNHNS and CDR2 SASEGT. The CDR3 has 14 amino acids.

This clonotype was counted at least ten times. V is TRBV12-3 or TRBV12-4 and J is TRBJ2-5; D may correspond to TRBD1 or TRBD2 (5 bases each). CDR3 size: 15 residues. V dropped 3 bases and J dropped 5 bases, with 16 bases sitting between them. This chain's CDR3 is CASSFGDPWTETQYF. The CDR3 bases are TGTGCCAGCAGTTTCGGGGACCCCTGGACGGAGACCCAGTACTTC.

Many counts were recorded for this clonotype. V gene TRBV12-3 or TRBV12-4 combines with J gene TRBJ1-5; a weak D match, TRBD1 (5 bases). V lost 3 bases, J lost 2 bases, and 8 bases lay in between. The CDR3 length is 14 residues. The CDR3 is CASSFKGGNQPQHF. As DNA, the CDR3 is TGTGCCAGCAGTTTTAAAGGGGGCAATCAGCCCCAGCATTTT.

The rearrangement joins TRBV28 to TRBJ2-7, with 8 bases matching TRBD1. V lost 6 bases to trimming and J lost 2 bases; unmatched junction nucleotides: 12. Germline CDR1 reads MDHEN; CDR2 reads SYDVKM. There are 16 residues in the CDR3. The CDR3 DNA reads as TGTGCCAGCAGGACGAATCGGGACAGGCGAACCTACGAGCAGTACTTC. Its translation is CASRTNRDRRTYEQYF.

This clonotype was seen ten or more times. The chain employs TRBV28 and TRBJ2-7; TRBD1 agrees at 7 bases. CDR1 and CDR2 from the germline V gene are MDHEN and SYDVKM. Trimming at V came to 5 bases and at J to 6 bases, leaving 7 bases not matched to a gene. The CDR3 extends over 13 amino acids. The CDR3 loop is CASSITHRGEQYF. CDR3 DNA: TGTGCCAGCAGTATCACCCACAGGGGCGAGCAGTACTTC.

This clonotype was detected many times. For the CDR3, the DNA is TGTGCCAGCAGCTCACAGAGGGGGCTGGGCACTGAAGCTTTCTTT. Translated, it gives CASSSQRGLGTEAFF. The chain carries TRBV7-2 and TRBJ1-1, with 7 positions matching TRBD1. J gave up 4 bases and V 4 bases, and 9 bases lay outside the gene matches. The V gene's germline CDR1 is SGHTA and CDR2 FQGNSA. This CDR3 is 15 amino acids long.